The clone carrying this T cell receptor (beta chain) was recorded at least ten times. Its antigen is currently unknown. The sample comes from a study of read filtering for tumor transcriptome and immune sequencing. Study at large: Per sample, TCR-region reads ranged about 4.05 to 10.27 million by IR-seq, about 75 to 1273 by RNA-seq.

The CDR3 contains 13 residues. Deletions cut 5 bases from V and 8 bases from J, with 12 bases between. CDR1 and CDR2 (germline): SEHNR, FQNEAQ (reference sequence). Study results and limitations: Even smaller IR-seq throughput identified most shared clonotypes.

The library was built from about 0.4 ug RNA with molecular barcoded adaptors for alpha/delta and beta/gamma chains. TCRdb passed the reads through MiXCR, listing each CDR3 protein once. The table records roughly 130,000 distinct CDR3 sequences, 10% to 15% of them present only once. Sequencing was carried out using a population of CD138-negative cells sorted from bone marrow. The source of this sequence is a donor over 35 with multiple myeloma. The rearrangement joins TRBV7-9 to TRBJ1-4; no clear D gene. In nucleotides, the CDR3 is TGTGCCAGCAGCCCCCAAGATGGAGAAAAACTGTTTTTT. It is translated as CASSPQDGEKLFF.